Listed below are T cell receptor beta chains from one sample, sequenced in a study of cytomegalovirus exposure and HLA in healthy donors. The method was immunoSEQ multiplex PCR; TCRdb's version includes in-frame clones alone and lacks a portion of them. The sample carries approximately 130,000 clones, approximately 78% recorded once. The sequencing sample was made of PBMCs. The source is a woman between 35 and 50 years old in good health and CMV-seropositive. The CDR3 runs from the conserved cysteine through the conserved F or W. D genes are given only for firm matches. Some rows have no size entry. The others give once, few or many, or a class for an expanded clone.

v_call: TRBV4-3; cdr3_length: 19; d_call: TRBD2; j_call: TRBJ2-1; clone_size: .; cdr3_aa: CASSQEGTSGRGIGDEQFF; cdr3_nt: TGCGCCAGCAGCCAAGAAGGGACTAGCGGGAGGGGGATTGGAGATGAGCAGTTCTTC
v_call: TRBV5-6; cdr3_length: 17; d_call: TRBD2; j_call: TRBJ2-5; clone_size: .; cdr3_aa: CASSGVSGSGFRETQYF; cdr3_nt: TGTGCCAGCAGCGGAGTTAGCGGGAGTGGTTTCCGGGAGACCCAGTACTTC
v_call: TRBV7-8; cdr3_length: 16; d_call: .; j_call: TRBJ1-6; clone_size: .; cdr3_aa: CASSSTGSSYNSPLHF; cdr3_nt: TGTGCCAGCAGCTCAACAGGGAGCTCCTATAATTCACCCCTCCACTTT
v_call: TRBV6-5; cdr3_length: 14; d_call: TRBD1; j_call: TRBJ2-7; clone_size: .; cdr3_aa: CASSETGGIGEQYF; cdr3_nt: TGTGCCAGCAGCGAAACAGGGGGAATCGGCGAGCAGTACTTC
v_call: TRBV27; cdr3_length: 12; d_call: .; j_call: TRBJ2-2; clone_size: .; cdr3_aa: CASSFGTGELFF; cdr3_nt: TGTGCCAGCAGTTTCGGCACCGGGGAGCTGTTTTTT
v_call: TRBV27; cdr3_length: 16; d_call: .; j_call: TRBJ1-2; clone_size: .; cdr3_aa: CASSVQPLGRTYGYTF; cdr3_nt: TGTGCCAGCAGTGTTCAGCCCCTCGGGAGGACCTATGGCTACACCTTC
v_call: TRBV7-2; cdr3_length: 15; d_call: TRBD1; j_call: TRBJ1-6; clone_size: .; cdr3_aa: CASSLGTGLNSPLHF; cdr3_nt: TGTGCCAGCAGCTTAGGGACAGGTCTTAATTCACCCCTCCACTTT
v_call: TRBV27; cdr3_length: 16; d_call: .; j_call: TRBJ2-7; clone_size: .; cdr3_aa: CASSPPGGPNSYEQYF; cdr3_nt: TGTGCCAGCAGTCCACCCGGTGGGCCGAACTCCTACGAGCAGTACTTC
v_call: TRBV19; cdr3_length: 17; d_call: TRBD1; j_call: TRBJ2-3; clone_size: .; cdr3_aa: CASSARQGTGNTDTQYF; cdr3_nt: TGTGCCAGTAGTGCCCGACAGGGGACGGGAAACACAGATACGCAGTATTTT
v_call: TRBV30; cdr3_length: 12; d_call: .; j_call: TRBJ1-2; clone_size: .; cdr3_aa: CAWSVPDYGYTF; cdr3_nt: TGTGCCTGGAGTGTACCGGACTATGGCTACACCTTC
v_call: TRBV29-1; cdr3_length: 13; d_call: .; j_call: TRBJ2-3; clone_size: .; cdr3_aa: CSVDPELTDTQYF; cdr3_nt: TGCAGCGTTGACCCTGAACTCACAGATACGCAGTATTTT
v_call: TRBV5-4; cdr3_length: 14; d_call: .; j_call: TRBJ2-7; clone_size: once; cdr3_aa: CASSLAPGLGEQYF; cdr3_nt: TGTGCCAGCAGCTTGGCACCGGGACTGGGGGAGCAGTACTTC
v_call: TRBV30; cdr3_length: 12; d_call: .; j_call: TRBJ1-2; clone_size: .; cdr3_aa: CAWSVRSSGYTF; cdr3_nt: TGTGCCTGGAGTGTTCGGTCAAGTGGCTACACCTTC
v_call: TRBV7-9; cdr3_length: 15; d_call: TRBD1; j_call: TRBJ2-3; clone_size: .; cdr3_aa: CASRGTGGYADTQYF; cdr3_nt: TGTGCCAGCAGGGGGACAGGGGGATATGCAGATACGCAGTATTTT
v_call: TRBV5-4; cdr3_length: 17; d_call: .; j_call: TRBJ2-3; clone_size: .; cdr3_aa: CASSLFPPDRSTDTQYF; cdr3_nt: TGTGCCAGCAGCTTGTTCCCCCCTGACAGGAGCACAGATACGCAGTATTTT
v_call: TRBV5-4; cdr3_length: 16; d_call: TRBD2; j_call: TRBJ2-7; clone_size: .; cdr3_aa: CASSYPGTSGSYEQYF; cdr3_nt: TGTGCCAGCAGCTACCCAGGGACTAGCGGGAGCTACGAGCAGTACTTC
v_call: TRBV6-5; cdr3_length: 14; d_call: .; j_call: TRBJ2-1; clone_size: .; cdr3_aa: CASSYASSYNEQFF; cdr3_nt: TGTGCCAGCAGTTACGCCAGCTCCTACAATGAGCAGTTCTTC
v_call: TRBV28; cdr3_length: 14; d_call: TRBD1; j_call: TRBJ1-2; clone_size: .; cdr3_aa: CASSEGARDYGYTF; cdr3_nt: TGTGCCAGCAGTGAGGGGGCGCGGGACTATGGCTACACCTTC
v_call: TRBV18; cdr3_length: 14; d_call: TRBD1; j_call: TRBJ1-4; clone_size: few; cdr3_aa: CASSPDRVGEKLFF; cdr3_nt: TGTGCCAGCTCACCCGACAGGGTGGGGGAAAAACTGTTTTTT
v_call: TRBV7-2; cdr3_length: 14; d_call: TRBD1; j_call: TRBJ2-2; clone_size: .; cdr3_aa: CASSRDRVDGELFF; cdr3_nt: TGTGCCAGCAGTCGTGACAGGGTAGACGGGGAGCTGTTTTTT
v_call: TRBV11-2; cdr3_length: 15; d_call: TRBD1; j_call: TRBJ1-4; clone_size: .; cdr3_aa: CASSLWTGSIEKLFF; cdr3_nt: TGTGCCAGCAGCTTATGGACAGGGTCGATCGAAAAACTGTTTTTT
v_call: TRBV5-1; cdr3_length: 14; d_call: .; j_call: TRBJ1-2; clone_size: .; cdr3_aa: CASSLSGVPEGYTF; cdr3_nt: TGCGCCAGCAGCTTGTCGGGGGTCCCGGAAGGCTACACCTTC
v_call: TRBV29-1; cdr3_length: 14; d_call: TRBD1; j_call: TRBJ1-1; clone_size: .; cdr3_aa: CSGSSGTGNTEAFF; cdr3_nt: TGCAGCGGTTCCTCCGGGACAGGAAACACTGAAGCTTTCTTT
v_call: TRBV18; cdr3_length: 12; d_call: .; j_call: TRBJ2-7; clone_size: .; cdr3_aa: CASSQLGGEQYF; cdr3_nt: TGTGCCAGCTCCCAACTGGGGGGCGAGCAGTACTTC
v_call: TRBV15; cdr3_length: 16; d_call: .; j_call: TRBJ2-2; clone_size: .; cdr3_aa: CATSRDSGTNTGELFF; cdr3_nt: TGTGCCACCAGCAGAGATAGCGGCACGAACACCGGGGAGCTGTTTTTT
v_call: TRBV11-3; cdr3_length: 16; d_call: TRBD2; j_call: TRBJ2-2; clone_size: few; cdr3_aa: CASSLTSGSNTGELFF; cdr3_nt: TGTGCCAGCAGCTTAACTAGCGGGAGTAACACCGGGGAGCTGTTTTTT
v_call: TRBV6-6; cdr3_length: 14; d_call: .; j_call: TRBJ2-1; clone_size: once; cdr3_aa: CASTQGWLAHEQFF; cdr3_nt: TGTGCCAGCACCCAAGGGTGGCTAGCCCATGAGCAGTTCTTC
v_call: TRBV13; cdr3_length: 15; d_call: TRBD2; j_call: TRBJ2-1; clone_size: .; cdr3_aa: CASSPRGGGANEQFF; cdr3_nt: TGTGCCAGCAGCCCCCGGGGCGGGGGGGCCAATGAGCAGTTCTTC
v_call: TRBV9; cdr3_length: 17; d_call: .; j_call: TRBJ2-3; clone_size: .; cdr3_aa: CASSVLWHSENTDTQYF; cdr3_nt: TGTGCCAGCAGCGTATTATGGCACAGTGAGAACACAGATACGCAGTATTTT
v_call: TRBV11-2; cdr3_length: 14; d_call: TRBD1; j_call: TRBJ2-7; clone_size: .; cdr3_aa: CASTYPGGRYEQYF; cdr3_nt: TGTGCCAGTACATACCCAGGGGGCCGCTACGAGCAGTACTTC
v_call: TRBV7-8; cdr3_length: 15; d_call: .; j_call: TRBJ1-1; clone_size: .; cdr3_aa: CASSLIPGMNTEAFF; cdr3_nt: TGTGCCAGCAGCCTAATACCGGGAATGAACACTGAAGCTTTCTTT
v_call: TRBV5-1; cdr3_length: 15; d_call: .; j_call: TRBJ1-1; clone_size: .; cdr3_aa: CASSLSGGANTEAFF; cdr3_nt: TGCGCCAGCAGCTTGTCTGGGGGGGCGAACACTGAAGCTTTCTTT
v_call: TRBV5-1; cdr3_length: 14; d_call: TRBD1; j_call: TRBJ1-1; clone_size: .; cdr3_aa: CASSFGDSNTEAFF; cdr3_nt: TGCGCCAGCAGCTTCGGGGACAGTAACACTGAAGCTTTCTTT
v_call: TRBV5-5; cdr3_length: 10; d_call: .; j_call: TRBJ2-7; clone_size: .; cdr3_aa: CASSLREQYF; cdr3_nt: TGTGCCAGCAGCTTGCGCGAGCAGTACTTC
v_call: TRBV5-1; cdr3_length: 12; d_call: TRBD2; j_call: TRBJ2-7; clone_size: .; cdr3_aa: CASTGGAYEQYF; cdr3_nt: TGCGCCAGCACCGGGGGGGCCTACGAGCAGTACTTC
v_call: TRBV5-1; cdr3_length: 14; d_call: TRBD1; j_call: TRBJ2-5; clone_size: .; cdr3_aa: CASSRGQGIETQYF; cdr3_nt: TGCGCCAGCAGCCGAGGACAGGGGATAGAGACCCAGTACTTC
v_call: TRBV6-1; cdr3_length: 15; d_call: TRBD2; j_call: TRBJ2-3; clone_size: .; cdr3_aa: CASKHSGGSTDTQYF; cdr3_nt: TGTGCCAGCAAGCACTCGGGGGGGAGCACAGATACGCAGTATTTT
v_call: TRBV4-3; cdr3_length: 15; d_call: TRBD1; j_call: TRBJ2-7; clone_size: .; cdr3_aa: CASSQWTGGAYEQYF; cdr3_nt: TGCGCCAGCAGCCAATGGACAGGGGGGGCCTACGAGCAGTACTTC
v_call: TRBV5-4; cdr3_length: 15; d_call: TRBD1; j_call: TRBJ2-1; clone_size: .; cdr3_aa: CASSPRDRFYNEQFF; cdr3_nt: TGTGCCAGCAGCCCCCGGGACAGGTTCTACAATGAGCAGTTCTTC
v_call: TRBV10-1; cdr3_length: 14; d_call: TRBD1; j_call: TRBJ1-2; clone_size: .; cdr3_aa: CASSENRGPDGYTF; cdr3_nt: TGCGCCAGCAGTGAAAACAGGGGCCCCGATGGCTACACCTTC
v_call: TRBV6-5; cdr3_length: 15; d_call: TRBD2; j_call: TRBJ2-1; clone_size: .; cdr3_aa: CASSPGTSGKAEQFF; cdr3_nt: TGTGCCAGCAGTCCAGGGACTAGCGGGAAGGCCGAGCAGTTCTTC
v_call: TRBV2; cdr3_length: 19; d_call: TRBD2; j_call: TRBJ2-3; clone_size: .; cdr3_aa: CASSSGLAGTRTSTDTQYF; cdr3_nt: TGTGCCAGCAGCTCGGGACTAGCGGGGACTAGGACTAGCACAGATACGCAGTATTTT
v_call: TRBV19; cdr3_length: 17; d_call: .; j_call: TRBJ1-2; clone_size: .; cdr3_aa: CASSPQSGGGIDYGYTF; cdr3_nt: TGTGCCAGTAGCCCCCAAAGTGGGGGGGGGATCGACTATGGCTACACCTTC
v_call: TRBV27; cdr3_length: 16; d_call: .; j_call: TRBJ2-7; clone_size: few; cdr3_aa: CASGRTGRGSSYEQYF; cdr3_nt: TGTGCCAGCGGACGGACAGGGAGGGGAAGCTCCTACGAGCAGTACTTC
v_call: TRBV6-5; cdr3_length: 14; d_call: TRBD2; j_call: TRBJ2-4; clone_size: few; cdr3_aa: CATRSRGDKNIQYF; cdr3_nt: TGTGCCACCCGATCCCGGGGGGACAAAAACATTCAGTACTTC
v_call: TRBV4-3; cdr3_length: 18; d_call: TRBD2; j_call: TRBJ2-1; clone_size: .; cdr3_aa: CASSQAALAGVGNNEQFF; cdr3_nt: TGCGCCAGCAGCCAAGCTGCCTTAGCGGGAGTGGGAAACAATGAGCAGTTCTTC